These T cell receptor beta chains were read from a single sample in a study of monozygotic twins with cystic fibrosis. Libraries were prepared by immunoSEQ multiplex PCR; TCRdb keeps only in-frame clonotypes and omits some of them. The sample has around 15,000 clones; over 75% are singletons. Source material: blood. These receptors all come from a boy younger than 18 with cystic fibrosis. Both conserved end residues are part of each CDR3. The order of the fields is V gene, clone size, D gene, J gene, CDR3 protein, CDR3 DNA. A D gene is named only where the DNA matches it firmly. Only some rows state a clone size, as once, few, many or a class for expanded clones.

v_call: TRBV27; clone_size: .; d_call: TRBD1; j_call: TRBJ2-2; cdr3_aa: CASSRQGAEVFSGELFF; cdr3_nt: TGTGCCAGCAGTCGGCAGGGGGCTGAGGTGTTTTCCGGGGAGCTGTTTTTT
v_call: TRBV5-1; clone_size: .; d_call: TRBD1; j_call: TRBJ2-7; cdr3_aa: CASSLGAGEGAGEQYF; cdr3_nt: TGCGCCAGCAGCTTGGGCGCCGGAGAGGGGGCCGGCGAGCAGTACTTC
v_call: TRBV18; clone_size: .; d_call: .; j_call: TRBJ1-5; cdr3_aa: CASSPRQINQPQHF; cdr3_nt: TGTGCCAGCTCACCTAGACAAATCAATCAGCCCCAGCATTTT
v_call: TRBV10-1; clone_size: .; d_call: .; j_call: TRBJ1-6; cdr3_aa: CATEGPTYNSPLHF; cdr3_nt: TGCGCCACCGAGGGGCCGACCTATAATTCACCCCTCCACTTT
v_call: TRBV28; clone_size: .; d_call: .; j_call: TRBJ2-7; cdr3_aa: CASSSNEQYF; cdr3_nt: TGTGCCAGCAGTTCAAACGAGCAGTACTTC
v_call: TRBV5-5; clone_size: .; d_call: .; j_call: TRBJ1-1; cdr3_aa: CASSLVEAEAFF; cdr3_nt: TGTGCCAGCAGCTTGGTAGAGGCTGAAGCTTTCTTT
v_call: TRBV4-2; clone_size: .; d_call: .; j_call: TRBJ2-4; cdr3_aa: CASSQDGLSSNIQYF; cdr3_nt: TGTGCCAGCAGCCAGGACGGACTATCCTCAAACATTCAGTACTTC
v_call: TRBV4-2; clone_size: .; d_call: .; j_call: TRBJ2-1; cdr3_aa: CASSQPPSGDEQFF; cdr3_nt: TGTGCCAGCAGCCAACCTCCTTCGGGGGATGAGCAGTTCTTC
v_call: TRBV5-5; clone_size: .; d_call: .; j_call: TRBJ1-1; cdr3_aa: CASSSRGPSNTEAFF; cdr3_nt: TGTGCCAGCAGCTCCCGGGGGCCGAGCAACACTGAAGCTTTCTTT
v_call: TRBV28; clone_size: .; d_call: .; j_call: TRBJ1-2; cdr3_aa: CAIYRMVYGYTF; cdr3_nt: TGTGCCATCTACAGGATGGTCTATGGCTACACCTTC
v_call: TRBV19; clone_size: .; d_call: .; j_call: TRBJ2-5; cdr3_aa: CASSTLQGTETQYF; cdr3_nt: TGTGCCAGTAGTACCCTACAGGGTACAGAGACCCAGTACTTC
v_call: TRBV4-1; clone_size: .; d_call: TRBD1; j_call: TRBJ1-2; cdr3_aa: CASRRYSQGDFGYTF; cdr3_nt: TGCGCCAGCAGAAGATACTCTCAGGGGGATTTCGGCTACACCTTC
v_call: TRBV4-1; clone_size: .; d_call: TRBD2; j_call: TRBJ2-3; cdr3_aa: CASSIAGGQSRTDTQYF; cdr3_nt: TGCGCCAGCAGCATAGCGGGGGGGCAAAGTAGGACAGATACGCAGTATTTT
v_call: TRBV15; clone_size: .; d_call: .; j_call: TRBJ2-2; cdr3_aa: CATSREVNGELFF; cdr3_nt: TGTGCCACCAGCAGAGAGGTGAACGGGGAGCTGTTTTTT
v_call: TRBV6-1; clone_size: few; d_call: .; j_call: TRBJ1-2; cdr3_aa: CASSLYGYTF; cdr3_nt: TGTGCCAGCAGCCTCTATGGCTACACCTTC
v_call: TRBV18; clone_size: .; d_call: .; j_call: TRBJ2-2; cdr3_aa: CASSPVLTSNTGELFF; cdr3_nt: TGTGCCAGCTCACCCGTACTCACAAGTAACACCGGGGAGCTGTTTTTT
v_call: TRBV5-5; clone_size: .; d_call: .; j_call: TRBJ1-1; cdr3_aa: CASSLAGGANTEAFF; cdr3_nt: TGTGCCAGCAGCTTGGCCGGGGGGGCGAACACTGAAGCTTTCTTT
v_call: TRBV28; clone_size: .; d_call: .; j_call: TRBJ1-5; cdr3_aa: CASTQPNQPQHF; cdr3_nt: TGTGCCAGCACCCAACCCAATCAGCCCCAGCATTTT
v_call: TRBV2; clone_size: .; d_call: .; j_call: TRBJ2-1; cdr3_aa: CASRVRSSYNEQFF; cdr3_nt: TGTGCCAGCAGGGTACGGAGCTCCTACAATGAGCAGTTCTTC
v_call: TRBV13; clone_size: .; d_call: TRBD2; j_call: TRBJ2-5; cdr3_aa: CASSFGAGGTQETQYF; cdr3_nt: TGTGCCAGCAGCTTCGGAGCGGGGGGGACCCAAGAGACCCAGTACTTC
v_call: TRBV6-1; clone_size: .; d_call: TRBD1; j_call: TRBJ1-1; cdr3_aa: CASRMTGLNTEAFF; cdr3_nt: TGTGCCAGCAGAATGACAGGGTTGAACACTGAAGCTTTCTTT
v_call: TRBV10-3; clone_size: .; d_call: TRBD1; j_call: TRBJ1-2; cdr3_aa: CAISELASGGLYGYTF; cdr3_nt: TGTGCCATCAGTGAGCTTGCCTCAGGGGGTCTCTATGGCTACACCTTC
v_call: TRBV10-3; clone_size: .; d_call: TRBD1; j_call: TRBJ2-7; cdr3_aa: CAISRDSPYEQYF; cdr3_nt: TGTGCCATCAGTAGGGACAGTCCCTACGAGCAGTACTTC
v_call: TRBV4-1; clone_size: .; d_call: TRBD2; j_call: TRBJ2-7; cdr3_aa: CASSLRSGDSYEQYF; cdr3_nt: TGCGCCAGCAGCCTACGTAGCGGGGATTCCTACGAGCAGTACTTC
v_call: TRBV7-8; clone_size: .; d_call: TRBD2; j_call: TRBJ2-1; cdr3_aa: CASSSSSGKSYNEQFF; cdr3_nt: TGTGCCAGCAGCTCATCGAGCGGGAAGTCCTACAATGAGCAGTTCTTC
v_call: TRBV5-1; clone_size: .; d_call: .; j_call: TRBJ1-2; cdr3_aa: CASSPYSGRSYGYTF; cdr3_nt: TGCGCCAGCAGCCCCTACAGCGGACGATCCTATGGCTACACCTTC
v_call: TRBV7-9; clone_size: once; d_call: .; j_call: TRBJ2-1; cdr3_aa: CASSAQTTEQFF; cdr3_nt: TGTGCCAGCAGCGCCCAGACAACCGAGCAGTTCTTC
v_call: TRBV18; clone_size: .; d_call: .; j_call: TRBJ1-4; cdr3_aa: CASSQYLKGGSGEKLFF; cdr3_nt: TGTGCCAGCTCACAGTACCTTAAAGGCGGGTCGGGTGAAAAACTGTTTTTT
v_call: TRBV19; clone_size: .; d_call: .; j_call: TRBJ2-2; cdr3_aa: CASSVAGVGELFF; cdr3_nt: TGTGCCAGTAGTGTGGCAGGCGTCGGGGAGCTGTTTTTT
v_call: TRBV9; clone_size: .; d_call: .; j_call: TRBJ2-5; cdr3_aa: CASSVRGNQETQYF; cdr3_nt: TGTGCCAGCAGCGTAAGGGGGAACCAAGAGACCCAGTACTTC
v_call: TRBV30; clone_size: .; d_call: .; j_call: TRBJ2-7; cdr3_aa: CAWSPGSEQYF; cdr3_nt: TGTGCCTGGAGTCCTGGCAGCGAGCAGTACTTC
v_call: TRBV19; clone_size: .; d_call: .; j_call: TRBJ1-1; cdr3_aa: CASSIGYRHTEAFF; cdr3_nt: TGTGCCAGTAGTATTGGATACAGGCACACTGAAGCTTTCTTT
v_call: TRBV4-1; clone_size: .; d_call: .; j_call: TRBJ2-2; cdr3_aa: CASSPGRSTGELFF; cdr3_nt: TGCGCCAGCAGCCCGGGACGGAGCACCGGGGAGCTGTTTTTT
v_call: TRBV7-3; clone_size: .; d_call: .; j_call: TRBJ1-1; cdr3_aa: CASSFERNTEAFF; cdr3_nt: TGTGCCAGCAGCTTTGAGAGGAACACTGAAGCTTTCTTT
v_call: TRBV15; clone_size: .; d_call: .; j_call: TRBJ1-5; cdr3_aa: CATSTSGTVHSNQPQHF; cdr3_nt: TGTGCCACCAGCACATCCGGGACGGTACATAGCAATCAGCCCCAGCATTTT
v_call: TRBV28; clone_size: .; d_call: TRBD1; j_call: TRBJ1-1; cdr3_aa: CASLSGTGWTEAFF; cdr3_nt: TGTGCCAGCCTTTCCGGGACAGGGTGGACTGAAGCTTTCTTT
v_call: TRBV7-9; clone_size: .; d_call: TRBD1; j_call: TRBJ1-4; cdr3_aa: CASQGQIAEKLFF; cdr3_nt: TGTGCCAGCCAGGGACAGATCGCCGAAAAACTGTTTTTT
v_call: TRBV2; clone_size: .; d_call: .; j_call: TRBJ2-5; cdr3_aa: CASRPKWAAVETQYF; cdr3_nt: TGTGCCAGCCGTCCAAAGTGGGCTGCGGTTGAGACCCAGTACTTC
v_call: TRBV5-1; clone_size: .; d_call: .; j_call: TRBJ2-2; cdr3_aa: CASNEPTGPNTGELFF; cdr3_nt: TGCGCCAGCAATGAACCTACCGGACCAAACACCGGGGAGCTGTTTTTT
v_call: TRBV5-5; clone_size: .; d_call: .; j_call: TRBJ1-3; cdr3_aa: CASSPDRNPGNTIYF; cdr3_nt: TGTGCCAGCAGCCCGGACCGAAACCCCGGAAACACCATATATTTT
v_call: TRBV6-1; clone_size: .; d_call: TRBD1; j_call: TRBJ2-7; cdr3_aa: CASTEGAGGGYEQYF; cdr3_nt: TGTGCCAGCACCGAAGGGGCAGGGGGCGGCTACGAGCAGTACTTC
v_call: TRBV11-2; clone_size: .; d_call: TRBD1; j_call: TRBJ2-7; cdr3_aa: CASSPTGPGQGHEQYF; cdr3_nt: TGTGCCAGCAGCCCCACCGGGCCGGGACAGGGCCACGAGCAGTACTTC
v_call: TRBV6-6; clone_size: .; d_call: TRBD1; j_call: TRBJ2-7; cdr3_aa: CASSPNRDRVDGEQYF; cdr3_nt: TGTGCCAGCAGCCCTAACCGGGACAGGGTGGACGGCGAGCAGTACTTC
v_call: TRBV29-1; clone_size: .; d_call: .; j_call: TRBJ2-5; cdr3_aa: CSVGRGSHQETQYF; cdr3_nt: TGCAGCGTTGGAAGGGGCTCTCACCAAGAGACCCAGTACTTC
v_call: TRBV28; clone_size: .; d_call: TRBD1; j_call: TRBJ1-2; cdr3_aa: CASSPSGGWGYTF; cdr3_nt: TGTGCCAGCAGCCCATCAGGGGGCTGGGGCTACACCTTC
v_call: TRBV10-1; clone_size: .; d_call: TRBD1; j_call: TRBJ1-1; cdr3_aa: CASSSGPGGRGNTEAFF; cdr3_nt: TGCGCCAGCAGCTCCGGGCCAGGGGGCCGGGGGAACACTGAAGCTTTCTTT
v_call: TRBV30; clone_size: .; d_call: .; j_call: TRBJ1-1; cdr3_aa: CAWARENTEAFF; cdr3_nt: TGTGCCTGGGCCAGGGAGAACACTGAAGCTTTCTTT
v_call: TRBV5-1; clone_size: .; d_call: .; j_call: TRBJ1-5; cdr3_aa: CASSLAGGNQPQHF; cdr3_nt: TGCGCCAGCAGCTTGGCAGGGGGCAATCAGCCCCAGCATTTT
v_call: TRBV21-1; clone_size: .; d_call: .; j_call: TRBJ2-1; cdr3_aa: CASSKARDRGGNEQFF; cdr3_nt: TGTGCCAGCAGCAAAGCCCGGGACAGGGGGGGGAATGAGCAGTTCTTC
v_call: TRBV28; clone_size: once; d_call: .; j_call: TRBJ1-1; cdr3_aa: CASSLDPTLAEAFF; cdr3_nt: TGTGCCAGCAGTTTGGATCCAACGCTGGCTGAAGCTTTCTTT
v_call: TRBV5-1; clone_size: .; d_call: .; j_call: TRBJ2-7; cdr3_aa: CASKGPNYEQYF; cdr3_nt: TGCGCCAGCAAAGGACCGAACTACGAGCAGTACTTC
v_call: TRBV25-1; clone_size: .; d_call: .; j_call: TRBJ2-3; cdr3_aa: CASAPPGRTDTQYF; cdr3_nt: TGTGCCAGCGCCCCACCGGGGCGCACAGATACGCAGTATTTT
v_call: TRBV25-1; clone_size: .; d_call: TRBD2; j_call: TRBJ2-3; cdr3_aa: CASSVQRGASSDTQYF; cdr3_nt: TGTGCCAGCAGTGTACAGCGGGGGGCTTCATCAGATACGCAGTATTTT
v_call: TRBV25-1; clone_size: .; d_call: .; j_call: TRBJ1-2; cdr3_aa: CASQSPSTFGYTF; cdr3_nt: TGTGCCAGCCAAAGTCCATCCACGTTTGGCTACACCTTC
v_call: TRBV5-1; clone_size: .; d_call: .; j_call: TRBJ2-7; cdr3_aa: CASSLSASVEYEQYF; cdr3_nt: TGCGCCAGCAGCTTGTCGGCTAGCGTCGAATACGAGCAGTACTTC
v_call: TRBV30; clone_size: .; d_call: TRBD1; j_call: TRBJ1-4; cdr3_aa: CAWSNDRGRLVEKLFF; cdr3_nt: TGTGCCTGGAGTAACGACAGGGGGCGGCTGGTGGAAAAACTGTTTTTT
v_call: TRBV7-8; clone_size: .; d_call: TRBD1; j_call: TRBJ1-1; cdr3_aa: CASSQRTGGGTEAFF; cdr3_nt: TGTGCCAGCAGCCAGAGGACAGGAGGAGGGACTGAAGCTTTCTTT
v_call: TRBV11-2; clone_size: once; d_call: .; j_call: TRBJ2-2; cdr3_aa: CASSQGGAGELFF; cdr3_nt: TGTGCCAGCAGCCAGGGGGGGGCCGGGGAGCTGTTTTTT
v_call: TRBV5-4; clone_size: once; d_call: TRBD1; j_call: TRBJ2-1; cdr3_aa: CASSSTGGRDEQFF; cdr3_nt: TGTGCCAGCAGCTCGACAGGGGGTCGGGATGAGCAGTTCTTC
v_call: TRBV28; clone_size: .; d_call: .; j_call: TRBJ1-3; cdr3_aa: CASTLPRGSSGNTIYF; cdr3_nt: TGTGCCAGCACCCTCCCCCGGGGGAGCTCTGGAAACACCATATATTTT